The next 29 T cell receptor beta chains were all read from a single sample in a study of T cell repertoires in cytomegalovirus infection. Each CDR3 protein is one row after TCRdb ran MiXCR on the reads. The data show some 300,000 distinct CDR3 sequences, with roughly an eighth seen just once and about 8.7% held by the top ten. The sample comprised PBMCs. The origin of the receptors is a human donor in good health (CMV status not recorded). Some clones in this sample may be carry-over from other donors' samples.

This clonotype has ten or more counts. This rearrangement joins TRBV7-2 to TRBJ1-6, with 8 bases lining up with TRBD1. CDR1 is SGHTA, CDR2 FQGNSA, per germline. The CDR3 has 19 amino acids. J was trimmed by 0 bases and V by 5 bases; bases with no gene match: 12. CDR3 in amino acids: CASSPPGTGALSYNSPLHF. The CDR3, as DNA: TGTGCCAGCAGCCCGCCCGGGACAGGAGCCCTCTCCTATAATTCACCCCTCCACTTT. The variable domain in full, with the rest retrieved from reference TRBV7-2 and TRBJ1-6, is GAGVSQSPSNKVTEKGKDVELRCDPISGHTALYWYRQSLGQGLEFLIYFQGNSAPDKSGLPSDRFSAERTGGSVSTLTIQRTQQEDSAVYLCASSPPGTGALSYNSPLHFGNGTRLTVT.

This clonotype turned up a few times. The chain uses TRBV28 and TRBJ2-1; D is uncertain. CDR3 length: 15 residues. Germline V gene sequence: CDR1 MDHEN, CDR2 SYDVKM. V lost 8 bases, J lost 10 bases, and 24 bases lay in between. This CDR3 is CASAVGGFRGKEQFF. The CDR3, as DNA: TGTGCCAGCGCCGTAGGCGGCTTTCGAGGCAAAGAGCAGTTCTTC.

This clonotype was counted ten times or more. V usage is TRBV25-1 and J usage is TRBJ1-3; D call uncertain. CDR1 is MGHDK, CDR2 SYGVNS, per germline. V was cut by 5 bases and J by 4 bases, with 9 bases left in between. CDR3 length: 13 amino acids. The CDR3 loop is CASSNPGGNTIYF. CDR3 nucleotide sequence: TGTGCCAGCAGTAACCCGGGGGGAAACACCATATATTTT.

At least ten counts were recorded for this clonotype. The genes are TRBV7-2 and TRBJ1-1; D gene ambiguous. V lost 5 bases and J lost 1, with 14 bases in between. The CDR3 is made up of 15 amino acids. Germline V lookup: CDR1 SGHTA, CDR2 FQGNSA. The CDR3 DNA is TGTGCCAGCAGCCCAGGACTGGGATCGAACACTGAAGCTTTCTTT. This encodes CASSPGLGSNTEAFF.

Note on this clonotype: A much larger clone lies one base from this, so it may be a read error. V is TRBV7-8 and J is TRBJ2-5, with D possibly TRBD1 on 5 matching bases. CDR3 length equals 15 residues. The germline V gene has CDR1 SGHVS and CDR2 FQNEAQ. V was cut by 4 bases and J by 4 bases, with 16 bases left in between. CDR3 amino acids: CASSSYFSRAETQYF. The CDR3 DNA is TGTGCCAGCAGCTCTTATTTTAGCAGGGCAGAGACCCAGTACTTC.

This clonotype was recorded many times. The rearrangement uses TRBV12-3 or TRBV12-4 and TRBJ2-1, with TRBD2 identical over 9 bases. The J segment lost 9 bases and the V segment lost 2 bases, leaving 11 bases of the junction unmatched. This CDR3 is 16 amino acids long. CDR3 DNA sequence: TGTGCCAGCAGTTTAAGTGTTAGCGGGGGTTTTTCTGAGCAGTTCTTC. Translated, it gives CASSLSVSGGFSEQFF.

Here the CDR3 DNA reads TGCAGTGCTAGTACCGCGGGGGGGCTAAAAGAGACCCAGTACTTC. Its translation is CSASTAGGLKETQYF. This chain links TRBV20-1 with TRBJ2-5, with TRBD2 matching 9 bases. CDR3 size: 15 residues. J lost 3 bases, V lost 3 bases, and 8 bases had no gene match. Looked up from germline, CDR1 is DFQATT and CDR2 is SNEGSKA (reference sequence).

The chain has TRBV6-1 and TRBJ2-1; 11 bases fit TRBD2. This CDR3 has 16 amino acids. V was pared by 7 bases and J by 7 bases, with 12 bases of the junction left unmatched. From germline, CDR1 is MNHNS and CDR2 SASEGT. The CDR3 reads CASKTSGKIRRNEQFF. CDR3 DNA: TGTGCCAGCAAGACTAGCGGGAAGATCCGGAGGAATGAGCAGTTCTTC.

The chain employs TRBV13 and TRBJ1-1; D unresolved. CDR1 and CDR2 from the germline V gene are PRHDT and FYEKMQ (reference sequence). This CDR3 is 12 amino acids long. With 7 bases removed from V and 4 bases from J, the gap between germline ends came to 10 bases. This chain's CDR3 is CASTSKVTEAFF. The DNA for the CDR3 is TGTGCCAGCACCAGTAAGGTCACTGAAGCTTTCTTT.

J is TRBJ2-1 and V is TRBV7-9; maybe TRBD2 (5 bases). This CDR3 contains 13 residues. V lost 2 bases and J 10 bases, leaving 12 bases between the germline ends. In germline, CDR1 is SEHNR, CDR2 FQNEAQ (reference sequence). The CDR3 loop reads CASSLRLAREQFF. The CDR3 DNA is TGTGCCAGCAGCTTACGCCTAGCCCGGGAGCAGTTCTTC.

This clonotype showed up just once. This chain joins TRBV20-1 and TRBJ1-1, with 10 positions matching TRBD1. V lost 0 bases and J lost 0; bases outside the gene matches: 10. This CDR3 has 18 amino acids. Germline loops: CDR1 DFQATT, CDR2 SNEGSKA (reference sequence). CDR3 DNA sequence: TGCAGTGCTAGAGATATTCATAGGACAGGGGGGATGAACACTGAAGCTTTCTTT. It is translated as CSARDIHRTGGMNTEAFF.

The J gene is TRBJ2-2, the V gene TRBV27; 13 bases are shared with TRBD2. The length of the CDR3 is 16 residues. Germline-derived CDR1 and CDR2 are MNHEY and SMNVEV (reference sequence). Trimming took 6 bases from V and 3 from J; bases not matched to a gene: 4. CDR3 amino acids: CASRGLAGVYTGELFF. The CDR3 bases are TGTGCCAGCAGAGGACTAGCGGGAGTATACACCGGGGAGCTGTTTTTT.

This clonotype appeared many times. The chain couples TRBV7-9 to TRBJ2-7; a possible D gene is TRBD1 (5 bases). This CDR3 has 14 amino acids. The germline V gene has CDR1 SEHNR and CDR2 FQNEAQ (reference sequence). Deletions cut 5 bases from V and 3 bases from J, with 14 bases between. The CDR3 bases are TGTGCCAGCAGCCACCGGACAAGACTCTACGAGCAGTACTTC. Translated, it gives CASSHRTRLYEQYF. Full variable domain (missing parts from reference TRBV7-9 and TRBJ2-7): DTGVSQNPRHKITKRGQNVTFRCDPISEHNRLYWYRQTLGQGPEFLTYFQNEAQLEKSRLLSDRFSAERPKGSFSTLEIQRTEQGDSAMYLCASSHRTRLYEQYFGPGTRLTVT.

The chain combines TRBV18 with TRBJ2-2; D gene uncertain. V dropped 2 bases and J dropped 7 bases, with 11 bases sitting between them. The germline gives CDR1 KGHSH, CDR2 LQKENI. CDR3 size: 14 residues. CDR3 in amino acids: CASSPSFSGGELFF. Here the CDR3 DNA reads TGTGCCAGCTCACCAAGTTTCTCGGGCGGGGAGCTGTTTTTT.

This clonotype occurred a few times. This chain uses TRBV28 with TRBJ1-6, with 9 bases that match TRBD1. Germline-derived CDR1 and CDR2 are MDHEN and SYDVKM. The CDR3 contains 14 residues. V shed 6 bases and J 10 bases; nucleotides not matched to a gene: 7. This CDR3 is CASRPQGAGSPLHF. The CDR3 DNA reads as TGTGCCAGCAGGCCACAGGGGGCAGGGTCACCCCTCCACTTT. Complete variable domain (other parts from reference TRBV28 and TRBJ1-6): DVKVTQSSRYLVKRTGEKVFLECVQDMDHENMFWYRQDPGLGLRLIYFSYDVKMKEKGDIPEGYSVSREKKERFSLILESASTNQTSMYLCASRPQGAGSPLHFGNGTRLTVT.

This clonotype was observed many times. CDR3 DNA: TGTGCCAGCATCGCCCGGTCGGGGCCAGGAGGCTACACCTTC. Protein: CASIARSGPGGYTF. The V gene is TRBV7-9, the J gene TRBJ1-2; a possible D gene is TRBD1 (5 bases). Trimming shortened V by 7 bases and J by 8 bases, and 20 bases separated the two germline ends. Per the germline V gene, CDR1 is SEHNR and CDR2 is FQNEAQ (reference sequence). The length of the CDR3 is 14 residues.

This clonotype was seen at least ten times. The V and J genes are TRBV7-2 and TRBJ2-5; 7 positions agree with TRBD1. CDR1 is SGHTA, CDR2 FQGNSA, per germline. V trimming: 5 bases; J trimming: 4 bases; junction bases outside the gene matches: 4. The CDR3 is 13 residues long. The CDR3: CASSNRGGETQYF. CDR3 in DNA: TGTGCCAGCAGCAACAGGGGTGGAGAGACCCAGTACTTC.

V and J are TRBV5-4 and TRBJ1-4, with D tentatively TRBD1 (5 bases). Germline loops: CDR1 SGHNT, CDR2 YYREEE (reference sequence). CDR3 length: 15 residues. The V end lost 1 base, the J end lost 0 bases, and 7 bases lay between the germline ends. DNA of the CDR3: TGTGCCAGCAGCTTGTCGGGGGCAACTAATGAAAAACTGTTTTTT. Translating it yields CASSLSGATNEKLFF.

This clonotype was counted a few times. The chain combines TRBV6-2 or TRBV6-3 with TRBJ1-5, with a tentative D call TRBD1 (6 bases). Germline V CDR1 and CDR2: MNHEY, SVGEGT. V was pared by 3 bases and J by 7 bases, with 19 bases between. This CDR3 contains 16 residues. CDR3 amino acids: CASSYRNTGRGQPQHF. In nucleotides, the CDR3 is TGTGCCAGCAGTTATCGTAATACAGGGCGCGGACAGCCCCAGCATTTT.

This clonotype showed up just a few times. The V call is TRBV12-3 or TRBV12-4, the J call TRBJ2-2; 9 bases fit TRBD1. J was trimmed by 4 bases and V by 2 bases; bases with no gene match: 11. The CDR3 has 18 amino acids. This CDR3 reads CASSLLAYRGRFTGELFF. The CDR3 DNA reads TGTGCCAGCAGTTTACTCGCATACAGGGGGCGGTTCACCGGGGAGCTGTTTTTT.

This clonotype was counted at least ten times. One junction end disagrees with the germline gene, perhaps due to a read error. CDR3 nucleotides: TGTGCCAGCAGCCTAGCCGCTAGCGGGGGGTACAATGAGCAGTTCTTC. Translating gives CASSLAASGGYNEQFF. The J gene is TRBJ2-1, the V gene TRBV7-6; 11 bases line up with TRBD2. The CDR3 is 16 amino acids. Germline-derived CDR1 and CDR2 are SGHVS and FNYEAQ.

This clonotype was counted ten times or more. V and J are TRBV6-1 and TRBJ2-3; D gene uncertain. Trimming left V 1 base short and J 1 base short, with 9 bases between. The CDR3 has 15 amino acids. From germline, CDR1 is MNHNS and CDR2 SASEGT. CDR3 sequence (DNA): TGTGCCAGCAGTGAAGGGCCCGGACGCACAGATACGCAGTATTTT. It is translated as CASSEGPGRTDTQYF.

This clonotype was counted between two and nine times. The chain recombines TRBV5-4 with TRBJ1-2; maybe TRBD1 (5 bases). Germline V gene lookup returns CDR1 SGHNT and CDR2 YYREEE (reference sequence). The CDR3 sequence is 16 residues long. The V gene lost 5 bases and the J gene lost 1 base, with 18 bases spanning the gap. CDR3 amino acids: CASSPGPLTNNYGYTF. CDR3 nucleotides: TGTGCCAGCAGTCCGGGGCCGCTTACCAATAACTATGGCTACACCTTC.

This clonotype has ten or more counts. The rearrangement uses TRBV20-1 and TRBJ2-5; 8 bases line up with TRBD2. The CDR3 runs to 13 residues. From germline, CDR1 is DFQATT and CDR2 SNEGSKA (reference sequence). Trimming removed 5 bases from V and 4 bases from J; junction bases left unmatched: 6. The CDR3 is CSASRGGRETQYF. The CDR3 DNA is TGCAGTGCTTCTCGGGGGGGACGAGAGACCCAGTACTTC.

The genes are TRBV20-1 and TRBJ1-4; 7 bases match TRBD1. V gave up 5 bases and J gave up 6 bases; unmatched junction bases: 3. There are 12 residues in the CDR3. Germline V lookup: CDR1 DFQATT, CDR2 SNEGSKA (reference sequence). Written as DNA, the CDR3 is TGCAGTGCTCCCGACAGGGATGAAAAACTGTTTTTT. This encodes CSAPDRDEKLFF.

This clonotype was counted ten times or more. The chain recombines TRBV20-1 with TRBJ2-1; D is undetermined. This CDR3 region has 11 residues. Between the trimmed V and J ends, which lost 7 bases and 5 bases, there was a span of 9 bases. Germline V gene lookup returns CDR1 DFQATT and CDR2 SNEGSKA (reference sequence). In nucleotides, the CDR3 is TGCAGTGAGGGCGGCCACAATGAGCAGTTCTTC. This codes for CSEGGHNEQFF.

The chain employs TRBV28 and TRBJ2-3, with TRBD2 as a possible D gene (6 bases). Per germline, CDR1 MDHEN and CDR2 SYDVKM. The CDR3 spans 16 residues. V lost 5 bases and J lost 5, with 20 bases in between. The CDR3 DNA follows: TGTGCCAGCAGTCCCCCTCCGGGAGACAGCGAAGATACGCAGTATTTT. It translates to CASSPPPGDSEDTQYF.

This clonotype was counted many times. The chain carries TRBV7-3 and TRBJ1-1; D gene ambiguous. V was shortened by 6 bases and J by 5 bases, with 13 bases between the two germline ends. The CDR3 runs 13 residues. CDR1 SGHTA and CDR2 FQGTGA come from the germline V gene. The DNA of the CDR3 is TGTGCCAGCAGTCAGCAGTCGAGGACTGAAGCTTTCTTT. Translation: CASSQQSRTEAFF.

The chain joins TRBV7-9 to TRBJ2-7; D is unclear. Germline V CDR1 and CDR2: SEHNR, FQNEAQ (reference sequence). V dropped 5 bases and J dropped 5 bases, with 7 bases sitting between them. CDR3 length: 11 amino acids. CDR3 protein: CASSPSNEQYF. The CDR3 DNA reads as TGTGCCAGCAGCCCCAGCAACGAGCAGTACTTC.